Listed here are 10 T cell receptor beta chains from one sample, sequenced in a study of T cell responses to AZD1222 COVID-19 vaccine. TCRdb keeps only in-frame clones here, not all; method: immunoSEQ multiplex PCR. The data contain about 160,000 clones, about 91% of them singletons. The sample in question was peripheral blood, obtained 28 days after the second AZD1222 dose. All receptors come from an adult who received the AZD1222 COVID-19 vaccine.

CDR3 sequence (DNA): TGTGCCAGCAGCTTGGGTAAAAGAGGGGGATCTAATGAAAAACTGTTTTTT. Protein sequence: CASSLGKRGGSNEKLFF. This rearrangement joins TRBV5-6 to TRBJ1-4; tentative D call: TRBD1 (6 bases). V was pared by 0 bases and J by 3 bases, with 15 bases between. Germline loops: CDR1 SGHDT, CDR2 YYEEEE. The CDR3 extends over 17 amino acids.

The V gene is TRBV7-2, the J gene TRBJ1-1; no reliable D call. CDR3 length: 12 amino acids. Trimming cost V 3 bases and J 6 bases, with 8 bases left between them. Per germline, CDR1 SGHTA and CDR2 FQGNSA. The CDR3 reads CASSFFTAEAFF. CDR3 bases: TGTGCCAGCAGCTTTTTCACGGCTGAAGCTTTCTTT.

Regarding this clone: One junction end does not reproduce the germline sequence, and a read error may be involved. CDR3 region: CASCYGGGDQPQHF. Written as DNA, the CDR3 is TGTGCCAGCTGTTACGGGGGGGGAGACCAGCCCCAGCATTTT. The rearrangement links TRBV6-5 to TRBJ1-5; D possibly corresponds to TRBD1 (5 bases). In germline, CDR1 is MNHEY, CDR2 SVGAGI. The CDR3 loop spans 14 amino acids.

This rearrangement joins TRBV3-1 (or the pseudogene TRBV3-2) to TRBJ1-1; a weak D match, TRBD1 (6 bases). Germline lookup yields CDR1 LGHDT and CDR2 YNNKEL (reference sequence). Between the trimmed V and J ends, which lost 0 bases and 5 bases, there was a span of 10 bases. This CDR3 has 14 residues. CDR3 sequence (DNA): TGTGCCAGCAGCCAAGACCAGGGGTGGACTGAAGCTTTCTTT. Protein: CASSQDQGWTEAFF.

The gene calls are TRBV12-3 or TRBV12-4 and TRBJ1-5, with TRBD1 as a possible D gene (5 bases). The CDR3 extends over 13 amino acids. The V and J ends lost 6 bases and 6 bases respectively, with 12 bases between them. This CDR3 reads CASRSTVSQPQHF. In DNA, the CDR3 is TGTGCCAGCAGATCGACAGTGTCTCAGCCCCAGCATTTT.

This chain connects TRBV19 to TRBJ1-5, with TRBD1 as a possible D gene (5 bases). CDR3 size: 15 residues. With 5 bases removed from V and 6 bases from J, the gap between germline ends came to 17 bases. Germline CDR1 and CDR2: LNHDA and SQIVND (reference sequence). Written as DNA, the CDR3 is TGTGCCAGTAGTCTCTATCAGGGAACGGGTCAGCCCCAGCATTTT. Translated, it gives CASSLYQGTGQPQHF.

This clone has a handful of counts. The rearrangement links TRBV19 to TRBJ1-4; 7 positions agree with TRBD1. The V gene end was trimmed by 3 bases and the J gene end by 0 bases; junction bases not matched to a gene: 10. The CDR3 loop spans 18 amino acids. The germline V gene has CDR1 LNHDA and CDR2 SQIVND (reference sequence). CDR3 residues: CASSMSQGWGTTNEKLFF. In DNA, the CDR3 is TGTGCCAGTAGTATGTCACAGGGGTGGGGTACAACTAATGAAAAACTGTTTTTT. Full variable domain (missing parts from reference TRBV19 and TRBJ1-4): DGGITQSPKYLFRKEGQNVTLSCEQNLNHDAMYWYRQDPGQGLRLIYYSQIVNDFQKGDIAEGYSVSREKKESFPLTVTSAQKNPTAFYLCASSMSQGWGTTNEKLFFGSGTQLSVL.

The genes are TRBV11-2 and TRBJ2-7; D unclear. CDR3 length: 12 amino acids. V dropped 5 bases and J dropped 2 bases, with 7 bases sitting between them. The V gene's germline CDR1 is SGHAT and CDR2 FQNNGV. The DNA of the CDR3 is TGTGCCAGCAGCCCTTTGACCTACGAGCAGTACTTC. Translated, it gives CASSPLTYEQYF.

The chain is built from TRBV5-4 and TRBJ2-1, with D unclear. V dropped 1 base and J dropped 3 bases, with 2 bases sitting between them. The CDR3 spans 12 residues. Per germline, CDR1 SGHNT and CDR2 YYREEE (reference sequence). This chain's CDR3 is CASSLNYNEQFF. The CDR3 nucleotides read TGTGCCAGCAGCTTGAACTACAATGAGCAGTTCTTC.

The chain employs TRBV27 and TRBJ2-7; D may be TRBD2 (6 bases). The CDR3 consists of 15 residues. The V end lost 7 bases, the J end lost 1 base, and 17 bases lay between the germline ends. Looked up from germline, CDR1 is MNHEY and CDR2 is SMNVEV (reference sequence). The CDR3 DNA is TGTGCCAGCACCTTTGTTGCGGGGAGGTCCTACGAGCAGTACTTC. It yields the protein CASTFVAGRSYEQYF.